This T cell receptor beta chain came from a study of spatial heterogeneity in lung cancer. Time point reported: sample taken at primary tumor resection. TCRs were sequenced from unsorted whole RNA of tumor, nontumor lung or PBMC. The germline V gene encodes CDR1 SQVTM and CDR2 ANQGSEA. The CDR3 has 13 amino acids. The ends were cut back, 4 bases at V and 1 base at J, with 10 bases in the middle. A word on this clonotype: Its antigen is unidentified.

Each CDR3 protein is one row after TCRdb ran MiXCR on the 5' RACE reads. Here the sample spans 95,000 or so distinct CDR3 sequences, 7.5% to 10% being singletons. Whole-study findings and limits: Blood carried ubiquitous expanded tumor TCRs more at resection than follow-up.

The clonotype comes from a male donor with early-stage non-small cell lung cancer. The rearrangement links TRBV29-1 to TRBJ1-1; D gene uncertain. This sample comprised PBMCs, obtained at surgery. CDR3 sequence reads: CSVGADPNTEAFF. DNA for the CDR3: TGCAGCGTTGGGGCAGACCCGAACACTGAAGCTTTCTTT.